This TCR beta chain was recorded in a study of T cell responses to AZD1222 COVID-19 vaccine. Study-level information: Second doses at about 4 or about 12 weeks were pooled.

From germline, CDR1 is SGHRS and CDR2 YFSETQ. The CDR3 contains 15 residues. Trimming removed 0 bases from V and 5 bases from J, with 12 bases in between. The table came from immunoSEQ multiplex PCR; TCRdb's copy has only in-frame clones and leaves some out. The sample includes fewer than 110,000 clones, about 90% of them seen just once. This specimen consisted of peripheral blood, obtained on day 0 of AZD1222 vaccination. The receptor comes from an adult in good health. This rearrangement joins TRBV5-1 to TRBJ2-1; D remains unclear. The CDR3 nucleotides are TGCGCCAGCAGCTTGGGCCTGGACGGACACAATGAGCAGTTCTTC. Translation gives CASSLGLDGHNEQFF.